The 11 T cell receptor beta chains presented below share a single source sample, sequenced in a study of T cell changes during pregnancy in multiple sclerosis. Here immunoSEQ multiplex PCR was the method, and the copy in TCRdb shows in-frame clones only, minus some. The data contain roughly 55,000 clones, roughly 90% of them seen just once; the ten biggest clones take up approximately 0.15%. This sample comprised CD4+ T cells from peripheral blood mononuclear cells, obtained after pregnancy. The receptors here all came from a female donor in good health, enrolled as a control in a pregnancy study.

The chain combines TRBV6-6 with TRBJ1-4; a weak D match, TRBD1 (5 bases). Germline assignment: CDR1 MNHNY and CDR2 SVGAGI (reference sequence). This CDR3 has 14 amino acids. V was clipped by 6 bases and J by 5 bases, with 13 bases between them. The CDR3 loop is CASRAAGMNEKLFF. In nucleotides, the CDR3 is TGTGCCAGCAGGGCGGCAGGGATGAATGAAAAACTGTTTTTT.

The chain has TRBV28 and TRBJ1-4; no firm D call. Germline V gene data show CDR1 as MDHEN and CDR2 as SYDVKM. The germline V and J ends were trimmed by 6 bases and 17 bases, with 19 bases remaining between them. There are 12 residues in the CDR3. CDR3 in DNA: TGTGCCAGCAGCCCGCGACAAGAAACCCAATTTTTT. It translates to CASSPRQETQFF.

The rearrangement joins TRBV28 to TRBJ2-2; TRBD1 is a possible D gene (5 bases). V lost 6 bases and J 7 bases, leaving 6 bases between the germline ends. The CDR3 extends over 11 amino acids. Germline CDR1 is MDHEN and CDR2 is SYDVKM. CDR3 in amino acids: CASRGRGELFF. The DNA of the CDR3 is TGTGCCAGCAGGGGGCGCGGGGAGCTGTTTTTT.

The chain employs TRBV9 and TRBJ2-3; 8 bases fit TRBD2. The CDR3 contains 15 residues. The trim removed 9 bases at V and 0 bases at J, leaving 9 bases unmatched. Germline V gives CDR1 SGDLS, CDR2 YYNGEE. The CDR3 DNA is TGTGCCACCTCGATGGCGGGGGGTAGCACAGATACGCAGTATTTT. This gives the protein CATSMAGGSTDTQYF.

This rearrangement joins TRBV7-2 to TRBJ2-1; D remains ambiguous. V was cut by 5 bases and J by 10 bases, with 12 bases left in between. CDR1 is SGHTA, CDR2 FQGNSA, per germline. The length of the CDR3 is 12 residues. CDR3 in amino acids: CASSLANREQFF. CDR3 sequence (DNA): TGTGCCAGCAGCCTTGCGAACCGGGAGCAGTTCTTC.

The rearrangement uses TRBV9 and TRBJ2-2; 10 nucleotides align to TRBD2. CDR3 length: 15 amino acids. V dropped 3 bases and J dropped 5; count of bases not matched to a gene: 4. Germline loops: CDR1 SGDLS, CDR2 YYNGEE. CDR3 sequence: CASSGAGGKTGELFF. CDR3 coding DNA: TGTGCCAGCAGCGGAGCGGGGGGGAAGACCGGGGAGCTGTTTTTT.

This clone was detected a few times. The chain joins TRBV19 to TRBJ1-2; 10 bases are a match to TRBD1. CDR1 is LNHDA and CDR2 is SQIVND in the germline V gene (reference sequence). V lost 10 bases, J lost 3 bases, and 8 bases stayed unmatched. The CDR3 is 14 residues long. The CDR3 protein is CATKSGTGDYGYTF. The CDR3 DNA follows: TGTGCCACTAAATCCGGGACAGGGGACTATGGCTACACCTTC.

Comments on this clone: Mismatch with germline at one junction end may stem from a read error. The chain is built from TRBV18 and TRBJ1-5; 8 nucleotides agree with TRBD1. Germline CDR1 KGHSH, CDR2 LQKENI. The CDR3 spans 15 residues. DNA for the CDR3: TGTGCCAGCTCACCCGGGACAGGTTATTATCACCCCCAGCATTTT. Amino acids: CASSPGTGYYHPQHF.

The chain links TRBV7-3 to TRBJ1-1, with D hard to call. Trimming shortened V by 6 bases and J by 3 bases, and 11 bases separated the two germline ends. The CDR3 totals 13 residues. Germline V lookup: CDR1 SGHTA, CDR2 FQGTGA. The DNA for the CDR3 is TGTGCCAGCAGACTCCCGGGAGACACTGAAGCTTTCTTT. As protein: CASRLPGDTEAFF.

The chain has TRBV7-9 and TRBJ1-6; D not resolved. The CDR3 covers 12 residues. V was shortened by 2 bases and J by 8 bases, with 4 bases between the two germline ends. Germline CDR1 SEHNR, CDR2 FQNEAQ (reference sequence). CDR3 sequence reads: CASSLSDSPLHF. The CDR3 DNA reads TGTGCCAGCAGCTTATCTGATTCACCCCTCCACTTT.

CDR3 sequence: CASSPAGADTQYF. In DNA, the CDR3 is TGTGCCAGCTCACCAGCAGGGGCGGATACGCAGTATTTT. The chain has TRBV18 and TRBJ2-3; D might be TRBD1 (6 bases). Per germline, CDR1 KGHSH and CDR2 LQKENI. V lost 2 bases and J lost 6, with 9 bases in between. The CDR3 length is 13 residues.